This T cell receptor (beta chain) originates from a study of blood T cell repertoires in COVID-19. As for the study in general: Sites across the United States, Italy and Spain contributed samples from acute and convalescent COVID-19. Sources were T cells, B-cell-depleted T cells, or PBMCs; the material itself was cDNA or gDNA.

J was trimmed by 2 bases and V by 6 bases; bases with no gene match: 9. Germline CDR1 reads SGHAT; CDR2 reads FQDESV (reference sequence). This CDR3 is built from 15 residues. Authors' analysis steps: Counts of nucleated cells, estimated from reference gene primer amplification, were obtained. Measured with immunoSEQ multiplex PCR; TCRdb has only the in-frame clones, and not every one. V and J calls plus clone size are reproduced from that table; the DNA served to infer D and trimming. The repertoire holds a few hundred thousand clones, around 84% seen once, with less than 20% in the top ten. The specimen was peripheral blood. This chain joins TRBV11-1 and TRBJ2-5; 7 bases fit TRBD1. The receptor was isolated from a man aged 25 to 45 with active or convalescent COVID-19. The CDR3 nucleotides read TGTGCCAGCAGACGGGACAGCCCGGGACAAGAGACCCAGTACTTC. Translated: CASRRDSPGQETQYF.